This T cell receptor (beta chain) was sequenced in a study of molecular identifiers for immune sequencing clone quantification. The CDR3 extends over 15 amino acids. Germline V gene sequence: CDR1 SQVTM, CDR2 ANQGSEA. The V gene lost 4 bases and the J gene lost 0 bases, with 14 bases spanning the gap. TCRdb recomputed calls from the PCR reads with MiXCR, one row per CDR3 protein. Found here are about half a million distinct CDR3 sequences, 25% of them singletons; the top ten hold over 0.6%. This clonotype was observed at least ten times. Antigen: not known. The study's findings and limits: Sizes of highly expanded clones could be underestimated through identical TCRs sharing a barcode. Whereas naive cells kept under 1% of molecules in clones above 20 RNA copies, such clones held over 97% in effectors.

The clonotype comes from a human donor in good health. Some libraries in this study had Jurkat cell RNA spiked in. The material sequenced was naive CD8+ T cells from blood, with Jurkat cell RNA spiked in. Stated subset: FACS-sorted CD8+CD4-CCR7+CD45RA+ naive T cells. The chain has TRBV29-1 and TRBJ2-3; tentatively, D is TRBD1 (6 bases). In nucleotides, the CDR3 is TGCAGCGTTGTTTCCTGGGACAAGAGCACAGATACGCAGTATTTT. Amino acid sequence: CSVVSWDKSTDTQYF.